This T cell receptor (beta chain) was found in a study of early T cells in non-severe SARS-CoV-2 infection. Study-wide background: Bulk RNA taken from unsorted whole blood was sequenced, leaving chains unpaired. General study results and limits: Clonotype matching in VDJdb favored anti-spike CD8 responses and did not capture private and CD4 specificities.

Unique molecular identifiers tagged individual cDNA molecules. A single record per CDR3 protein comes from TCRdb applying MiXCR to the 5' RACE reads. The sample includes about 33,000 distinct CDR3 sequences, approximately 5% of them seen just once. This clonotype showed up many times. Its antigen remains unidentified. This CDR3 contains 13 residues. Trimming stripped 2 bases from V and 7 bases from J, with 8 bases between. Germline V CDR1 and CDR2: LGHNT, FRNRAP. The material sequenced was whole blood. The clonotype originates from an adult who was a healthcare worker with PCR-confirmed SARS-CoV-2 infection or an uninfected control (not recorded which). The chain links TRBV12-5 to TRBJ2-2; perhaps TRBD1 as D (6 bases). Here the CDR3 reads CASGLTGIGELFF. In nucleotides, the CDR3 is TGTGCTAGTGGTTTGACAGGGATCGGGGAGCTGTTTTTT.